This T cell receptor (beta chain) was sequenced for a study of T-cell memory formation after mild COVID-19. Whole-study context: TCR clusters largely stayed donor specific.

Findings and caveats of the study: The authors left the SARS-CoV-2 specificity of second-wave clones peaking on day 37 unconfirmed.

To note about this clonotype: The antigen remains unidentified.

The authors produced TCR alpha and TCR beta cDNA libraries with sample barcodes and UMIs by 5'RACE using constant-segment primers. TCRdb reanalysed the 5' RACE reads using MiXCR and keeps one entry per CDR3 protein. This table has a few hundred thousand distinct CDR3 sequences, about 13% appearing once. The CDR3 sequence is 13 residues long. Per germline, CDR1 SGHTA and CDR2 FQGTGA. Trimming took off 2 bases at V and 7 bases at J, with 10 bases between the two ends. This clonotype originated in a young man who had mild COVID-19 (a few samples of this study predate the infection). Cell type and time point are not known. V is TRBV7-3 and J is TRBJ2-3; D gene unclear. Material for sequencing was PBMCs or a T cell subset sorted from them (not recorded which). This chain's CDR3 is CASSLPESYTQYF. The DNA for the CDR3 is TGTGCCAGCAGCTTACCCGAGTCTTATACGCAGTATTTT.